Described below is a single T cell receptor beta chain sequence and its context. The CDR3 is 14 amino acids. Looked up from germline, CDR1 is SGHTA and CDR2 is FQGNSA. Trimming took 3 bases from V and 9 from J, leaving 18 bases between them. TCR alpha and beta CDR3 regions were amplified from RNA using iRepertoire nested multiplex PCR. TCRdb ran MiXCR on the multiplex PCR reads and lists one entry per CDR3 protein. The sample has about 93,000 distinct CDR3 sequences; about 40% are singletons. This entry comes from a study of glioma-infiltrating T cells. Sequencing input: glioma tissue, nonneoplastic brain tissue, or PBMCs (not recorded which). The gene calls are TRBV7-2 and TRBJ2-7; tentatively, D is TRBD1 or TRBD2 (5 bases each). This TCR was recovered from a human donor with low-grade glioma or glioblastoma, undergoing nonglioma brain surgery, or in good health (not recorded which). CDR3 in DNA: TGTGCCAGCAGCTTGGCCGGGACCTCAGCCGGGCAGTACTTC. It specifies CASSLAGTSAGQYF.